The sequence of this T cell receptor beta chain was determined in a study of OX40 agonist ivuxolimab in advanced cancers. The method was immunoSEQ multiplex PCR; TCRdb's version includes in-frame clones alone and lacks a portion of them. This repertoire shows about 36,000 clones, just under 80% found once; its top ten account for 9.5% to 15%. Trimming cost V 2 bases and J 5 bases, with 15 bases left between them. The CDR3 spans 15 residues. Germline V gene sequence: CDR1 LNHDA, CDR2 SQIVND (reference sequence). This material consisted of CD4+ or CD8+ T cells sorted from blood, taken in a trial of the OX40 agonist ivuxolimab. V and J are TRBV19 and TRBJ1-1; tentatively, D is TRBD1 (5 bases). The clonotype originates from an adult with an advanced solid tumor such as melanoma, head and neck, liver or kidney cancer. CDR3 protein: CASSIPGLQVTEAFF. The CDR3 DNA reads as TGTGCCAGTAGTATACCGGGACTCCAAGTAACTGAAGCTTTCTTT.